The source of this TCR beta chain is a study of PD-L1 blockade in urothelial cancer. Overall study context: Patients began atezolizumab, 1,200 mg intravenously every 3 weeks, in the mid-2010s.

The method was immunoSEQ multiplex PCR; TCRdb's version includes in-frame clones alone and lacks a portion of them. The data contain about 52,000 clones, roughly 77% of them seen just once; the ten biggest clones take up roughly 3.6%. Germline values: CDR1 SGHDN, CDR2 FVKESK. V was trimmed by 0 bases and J by 7 bases, leaving 16 bases between them. The CDR3 sequence is 16 residues long. The sequenced sample was PBMCs, obtained around atezolizumab (anti-PD-L1) treatment. The chain combines TRBV14 with TRBJ2-1; the D gene is possibly TRBD1 (5 bases). This receptor was obtained from a man in his 70s with urothelial cancer. CDR3 amino acids: CASSQDIGVIVNEQFF. The CDR3 nucleotides are TGTGCCAGCAGCCAAGATATAGGGGTAATAGTGAATGAGCAGTTCTTC.